This T cell receptor beta chain was captured by sequencing in a study of T-cell reconstitution after alpha-beta-depleted transplantation in children. Study conclusions and caveats: Once a year had passed after transplant, T-cell counts and diversity came mostly from newly produced T cells.

During its preparation, the TCRbeta library received unique molecular identifiers. TCRdb reanalysed the PCR reads using MiXCR and keeps one entry per CDR3 protein. This table has fewer than 550,000 distinct CDR3 sequences, roughly a tenth appearing once. The V and J ends lost 0 bases and 4 bases respectively, with 11 bases between them. Germline lookup yields CDR1 SGHRS and CDR2 YFSETQ. The CDR3 is made up of 15 amino acids. This clonotype was counted many times. Its antigen is unknown. This TCR came from a child aged 2-15 years with inherited bone marrow failure, due to receive a stem cell transplant. The V gene is TRBV5-1, the J gene TRBJ1-5, with D perhaps TRBD1 (6 bases). The sequenced sample was PBMCs, obtained before TCRalphabeta/CD19-depleted stem cell transplant. The CDR3 nucleotides read TGCGCCAGCAGCTTGGATGGACAGCTTAATCAGCCCCAGCATTTT. Its translation is CASSLDGQLNQPQHF. Looking up the rest from reference TRBV5-1 and TRBJ1-5 gives the full variable domain: KAGVTQTPRYLIKTRGQQVTLSCSPISGHRSVSWYQQTPGQGLQFLFEYFSETQRNKGNFPGRFSGRQFSNSRSEMNVSTLELGDSALYLCASSLDGQLNQPQHFGDGTRLSIL.